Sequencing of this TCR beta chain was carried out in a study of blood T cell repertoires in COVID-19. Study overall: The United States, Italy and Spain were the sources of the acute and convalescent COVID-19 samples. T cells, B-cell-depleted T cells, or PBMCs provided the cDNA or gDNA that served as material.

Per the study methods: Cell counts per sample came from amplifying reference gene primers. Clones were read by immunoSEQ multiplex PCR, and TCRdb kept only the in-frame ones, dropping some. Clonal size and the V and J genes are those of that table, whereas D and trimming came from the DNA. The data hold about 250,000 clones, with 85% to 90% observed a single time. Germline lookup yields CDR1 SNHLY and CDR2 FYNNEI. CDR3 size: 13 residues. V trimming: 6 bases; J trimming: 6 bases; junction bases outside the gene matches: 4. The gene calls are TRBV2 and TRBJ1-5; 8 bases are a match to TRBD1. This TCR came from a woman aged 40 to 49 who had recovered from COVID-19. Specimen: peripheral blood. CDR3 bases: TGTGCCAGCAGGGGACAGGTTACTCAGCCCCAGCATTTT. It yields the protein CASRGQVTQPQHF.